These T cell receptor beta chains were read from a single sample in a study of neurological immune-mediated disorders. TCRdb itself ran the 5' RACE reads through MiXCR, one entry per CDR3 protein. The table shows roughly 36,000 distinct CDR3 sequences, with 13% to 15% occurring only once. Sequenced: PBMCs. The receptors were gathered from a woman between 45 and 65 years old with HTLV-1-associated myelopathy (HAM/TSP). Each CDR3 is given without its conserved first and last residue. The D gene is left open where the match is weak. Where a row states a size, it is once, few, many or the class of an expanded clone; other rows omit it.

clone_size,d_call,j_call,v_call,cdr3_aa
many,NA,TRBJ2-1,TRBV5-1,ASSFGLSNEQF
medium-sized,NA,TRBJ1-6,TRBV7-2,ASILDRASYNSPLH
few,NA,TRBJ1-3,TRBV5-6,ASSPTGGNTIY
many,TRBD1,TRBJ1-1,TRBV7-9,ASSARQGEGTEAF
NA,NA,TRBJ1-1,TRBV28,ASSPAGGTEAF
NA,NA,TRBJ2-7,TRBV9,ASSVAGEPYYEQY
many,NA,TRBJ2-7,TRBV10-3,AIRPGHSYEQY
NA,NA,TRBJ1-2,TRBV29-1,SAGPDSGYT
many,TRBD1,TRBJ1-2,TRBV20-1,SARDRQGGLNGYT
many,NA,TRBJ1-1,TRBV3-1,ASSQGDRLGPEAF
many,TRBD1,TRBJ1-5,TRBV29-1,SVKTGTAPSQH
many,NA,TRBJ2-6,TRBV9,ASSGRGSSGANVLT
many,NA,TRBJ2-2,TRBV7-8,ASSVAAMGGELF
once,NA,TRBJ1-1,TRBV5-1,ASSSRTANTEAF
many,NA,TRBJ1-1,TRBV5-1,ASSLDVFGTEAF
many,NA,TRBJ2-7,TRBV20-1,SASLVYEQY
many,TRBD1,TRBJ1-4,TRBV12-3/TRBV12-4,ASSQTGGGGEKLF
many,NA,TRBJ1-4,TRBV7-6,ASSLEPGFNEKLF
many,TRBD1,TRBJ2-5,TRBV7-2,ASSLVLQGARETQY
many,TRBD1,TRBJ2-7,TRBV24-1,ATSDPRTGSYEQY
many,NA,TRBJ1-1,TRBV19,ASSRQGTEAF
many,NA,TRBJ1-2,TRBV6-2/TRBV6-3,ASSYAGREGGYT
many,TRBD1,TRBJ1-1,TRBV29-1,SVYGTGGANTEAF
many,NA,TRBJ1-1,TRBV7-8,ASSLRWGVNTEAF
many,NA,TRBJ1-5,TRBV21-1,ASSKAPTDLGQPQH
many,NA,TRBJ1-1,TRBV19,ASSSGTMNTEAF
many,NA,TRBJ2-7,TRBV29-1,SVGGRAINEQY
many,NA,TRBJ2-3,TRBV10-3,AIGFDSTDTQY
many,TRBD1,TRBJ1-5,TRBV10-3,AISEQGAFENQPQH
many,NA,TRBJ2-1,TRBV24-1,ATSASPPRSSYNEQF
NA,TRBD1,TRBJ1-5,TRBV20-1,SASPTGGGQPQH
NA,TRBD2,TRBJ2-1,TRBV4-3,ASSTTSGGANEQF
NA,TRBD2,TRBJ2-1,TRBV5-6,ASSFGLAVDNEQF
many,NA,TRBJ1-4,TRBV12-3/TRBV12-4,ASSFQGRVEKLF
many,NA,TRBJ2-3,TRBV20-1,SARDDFGEKLDTQY
NA,NA,TRBJ2-3,TRBV28,ATARAGSYTDTQY
many,NA,TRBJ2-1,TRBV6-5,ASRGGGGHSYNEQF
many,TRBD1,TRBJ1-3,TRBV5-6,ASSLTGLGSTIY
many,TRBD1,TRBJ1-1,TRBV12-3/TRBV12-4,ASSFGQGNRLPEAF
many,NA,TRBJ1-5,TRBV20-1,SAGRGSNQPQH
many,TRBD1,TRBJ2-2,TRBV7-9,ASSRTGEVVTGELF
many,TRBD1,TRBJ2-7,TRBV20-1,SARDLGQPSSYEQY
NA,NA,TRBJ2-3,TRBV20-1,SARDIRIDTLY
many,NA,TRBJ1-6,TRBV28,ASRQPSSYNSPLH
many,TRBD1,TRBJ2-1,TRBV7-9,ASSPPQGQGGYNEQF
NA,TRBD2,TRBJ2-1,TRBV7-8,ASSPRGGAYNEQF
medium-sized,NA,TRBJ1-5,TRBV10-3,AISTDRSNQPQH
many,NA,TRBJ1-1,TRBV5-6,ASSFGREDEAF
many,TRBD1,TRBJ1-2,TRBV3-1,ASSRGQGDGSGYT
NA,NA,TRBJ2-7,TRBV7-2,ASSLIWSKPYAQY
many,NA,TRBJ1-2,TRBV15,ATSRDLLANYGYT
many,NA,TRBJ1-6,TRBV9,ASSVAGSYNSPLH
many,NA,TRBJ1-3,TRBV4-2,ASTGQFSGNTIY
many,NA,TRBJ1-2,TRBV10-3,AISEIGDPHGYT
many,NA,TRBJ2-2,TRBV7-9,ASSLGSAGELF
many,NA,TRBJ2-7,TRBV6-6,ASSYRRQTYEQY
many,NA,TRBJ1-1,TRBV10-1,ASSDNREDTEAF